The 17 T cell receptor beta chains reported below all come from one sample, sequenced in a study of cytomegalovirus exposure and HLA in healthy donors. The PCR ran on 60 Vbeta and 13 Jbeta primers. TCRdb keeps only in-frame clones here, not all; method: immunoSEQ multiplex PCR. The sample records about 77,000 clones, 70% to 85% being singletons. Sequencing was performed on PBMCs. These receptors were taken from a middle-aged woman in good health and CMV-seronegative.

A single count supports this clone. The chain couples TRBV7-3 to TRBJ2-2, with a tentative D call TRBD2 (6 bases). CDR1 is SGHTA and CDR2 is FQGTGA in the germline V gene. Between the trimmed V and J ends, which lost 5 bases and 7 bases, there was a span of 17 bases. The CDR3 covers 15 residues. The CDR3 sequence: CASSLSAGTGGELFF. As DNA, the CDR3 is TGTGCCAGCAGCCTCAGTGCGGGGACTGGCGGGGAGCTGTTTTTT.

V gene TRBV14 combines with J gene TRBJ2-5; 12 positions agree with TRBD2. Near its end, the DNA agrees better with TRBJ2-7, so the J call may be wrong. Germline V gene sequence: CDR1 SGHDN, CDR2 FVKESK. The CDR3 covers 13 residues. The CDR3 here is CASGLAGSSEQYF. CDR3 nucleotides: TGTGCCAGCGGACTAGCGGGAAGTAGCGAGCAGTACTTC.

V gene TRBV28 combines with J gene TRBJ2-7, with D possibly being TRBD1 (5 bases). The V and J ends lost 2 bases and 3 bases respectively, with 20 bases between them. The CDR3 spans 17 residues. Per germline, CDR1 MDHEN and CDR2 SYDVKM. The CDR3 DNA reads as TGTGCCAGCAGTTTAACTGTGTGGGCAGGGCCTCACTACGAGCAGTACTTC. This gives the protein CASSLTVWAGPHYEQYF.

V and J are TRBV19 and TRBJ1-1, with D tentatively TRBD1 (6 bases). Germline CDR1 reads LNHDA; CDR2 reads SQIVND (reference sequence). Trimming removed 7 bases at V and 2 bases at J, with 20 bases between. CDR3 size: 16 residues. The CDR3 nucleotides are TGTGCCAGTACCCCCGGGGGGGGCAAGGGTAACACTGAAGCTTTCTTT. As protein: CASTPGGGKGNTEAFF.

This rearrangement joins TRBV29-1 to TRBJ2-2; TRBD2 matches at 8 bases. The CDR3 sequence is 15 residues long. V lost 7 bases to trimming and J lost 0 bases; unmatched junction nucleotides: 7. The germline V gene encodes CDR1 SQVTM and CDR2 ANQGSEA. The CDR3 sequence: CSAGKGLANTGELFF. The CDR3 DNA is TGCAGCGCAGGGAAGGGACTAGCGAACACCGGGGAGCTGTTTTTT.

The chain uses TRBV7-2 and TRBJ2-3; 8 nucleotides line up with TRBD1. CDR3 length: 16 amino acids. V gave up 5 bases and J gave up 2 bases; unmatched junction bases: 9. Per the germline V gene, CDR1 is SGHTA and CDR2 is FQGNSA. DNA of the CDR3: TGTGCCAGCAGCCCGATTGGACAGGGTTCCACAGATACGCAGTATTTT. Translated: CASSPIGQGSTDTQYF.

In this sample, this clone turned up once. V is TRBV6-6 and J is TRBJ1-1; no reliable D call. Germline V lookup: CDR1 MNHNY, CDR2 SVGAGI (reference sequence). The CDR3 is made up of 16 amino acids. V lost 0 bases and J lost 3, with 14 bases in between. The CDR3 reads CASSYSAGSLDTEAFF. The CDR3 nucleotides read TGTGCCAGCAGTTACTCTGCCGGGAGTTTGGACACTGAAGCTTTCTTT.

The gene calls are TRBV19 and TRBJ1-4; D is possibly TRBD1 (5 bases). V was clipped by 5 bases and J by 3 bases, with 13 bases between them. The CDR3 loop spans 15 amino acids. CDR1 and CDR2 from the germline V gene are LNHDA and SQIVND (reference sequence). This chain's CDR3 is CASSSQVQANEKLFF. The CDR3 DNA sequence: TGTGCCAGTAGTTCACAGGTCCAGGCTAATGAAAAACTGTTTTTT. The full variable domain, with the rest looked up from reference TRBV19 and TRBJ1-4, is DGGITQSPKYLFRKEGQNVTLSCEQNLNHDAMYWYRQDPGQGLRLIYYSQIVNDFQKGDIAEGYSVSREKKESFPLTVTSAQKNPTAFYLCASSSQVQANEKLFFGSGTQLSVL.

The CDR3 sequence: CASSYQDRGGVIQYF. The CDR3 DNA reads as TGTGCCAGCAGTTACCAGGACAGGGGAGGGGTCATTCAGTACTTC. The V gene is TRBV6-6, the J gene TRBJ2-4, with 9 nucleotides matching TRBD1. V was clipped by 2 bases and J by 9 bases; unmatched bases: 8. The germline V gene encodes CDR1 MNHNY and CDR2 SVGAGI (reference sequence). The CDR3 sequence is 15 residues long.

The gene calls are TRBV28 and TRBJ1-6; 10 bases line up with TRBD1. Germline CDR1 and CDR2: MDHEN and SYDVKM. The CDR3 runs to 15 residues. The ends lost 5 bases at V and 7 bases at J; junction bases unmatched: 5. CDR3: CASSVPGQGNSPLHF. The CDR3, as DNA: TGTGCCAGCAGTGTGCCGGGACAGGGGAATTCACCCCTCCACTTT.

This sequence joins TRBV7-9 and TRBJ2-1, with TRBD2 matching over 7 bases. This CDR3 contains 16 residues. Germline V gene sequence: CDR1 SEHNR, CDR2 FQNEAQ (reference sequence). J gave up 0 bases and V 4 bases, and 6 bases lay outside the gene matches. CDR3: CASSSLTSDSYNEQFF. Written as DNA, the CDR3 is TGTGCCAGCAGCTCCTTAACTAGCGACTCCTACAATGAGCAGTTCTTC.

The CDR3 DNA reads as TGCGCCAGCAGCTTGGACAGGCCACCCTACAATGAGCAGTTCTTC. This gives the protein CASSLDRPPYNEQFF. V and J are TRBV5-1 and TRBJ2-1; tentative D call: TRBD1 (5 bases). The V gene lost 0 bases and the J gene lost 2 bases, with 9 bases spanning the gap. The CDR3 sequence is 15 residues long. Germline CDR1 is SGHRS and CDR2 is YFSETQ.

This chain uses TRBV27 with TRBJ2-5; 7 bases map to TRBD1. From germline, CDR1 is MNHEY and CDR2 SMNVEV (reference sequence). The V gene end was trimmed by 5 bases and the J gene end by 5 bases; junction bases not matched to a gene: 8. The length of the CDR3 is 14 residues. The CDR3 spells CASSLGQAGETQYF. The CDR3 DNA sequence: TGTGCCAGCAGTCTCGGACAGGCGGGCGAGACCCAGTACTTC.

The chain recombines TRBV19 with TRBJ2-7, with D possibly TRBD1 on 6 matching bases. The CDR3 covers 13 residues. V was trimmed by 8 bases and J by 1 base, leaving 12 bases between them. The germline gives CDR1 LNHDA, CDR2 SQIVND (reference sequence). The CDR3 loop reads CASGGHLSYEQYF. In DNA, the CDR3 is TGTGCCAGTGGGGGACATTTATCCTACGAGCAGTACTTC.

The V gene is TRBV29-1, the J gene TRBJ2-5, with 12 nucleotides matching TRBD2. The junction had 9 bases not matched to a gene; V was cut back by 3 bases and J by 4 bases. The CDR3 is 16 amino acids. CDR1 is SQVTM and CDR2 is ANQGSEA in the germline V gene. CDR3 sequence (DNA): TGCAGCGTTGAGCCCCGACTAGCGGGAGCCTCAGAGACCCAGTACTTC. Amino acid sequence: CSVEPRLAGASETQYF. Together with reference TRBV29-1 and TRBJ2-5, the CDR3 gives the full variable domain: SAVISQKPSRDICQRGTSLTIQCQVDSQVTMMFWYRQQPGQSLTLIATANQGSEATYESGFVIDKFPISRPNLTFSTLTVSNMSPEDSSIYLCSVEPRLAGASETQYFGPGTRLLVL.

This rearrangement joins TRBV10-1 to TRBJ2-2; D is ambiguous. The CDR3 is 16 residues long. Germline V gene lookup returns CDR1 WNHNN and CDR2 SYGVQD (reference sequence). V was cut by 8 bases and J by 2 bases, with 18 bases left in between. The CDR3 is CASGPSGWANTGELFF. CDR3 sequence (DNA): TGCGCCAGCGGCCCTTCCGGATGGGCCAACACCGGGGAGCTGTTTTTT.

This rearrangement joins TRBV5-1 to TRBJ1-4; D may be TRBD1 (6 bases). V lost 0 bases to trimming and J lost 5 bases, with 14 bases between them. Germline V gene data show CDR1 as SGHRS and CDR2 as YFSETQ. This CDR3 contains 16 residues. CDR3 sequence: CASSLGLGQINEKLFF. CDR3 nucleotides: TGCGCCAGCAGCTTGGGTCTAGGACAGATAAATGAAAAACTGTTTTTT.